Here is one TCR beta chain with its context. There are 17 residues in the CDR3. The junction had 10 bases not matched to a gene; V was cut back by 5 bases and J by 2 bases. CDR1 and CDR2 (germline): MNHEY, SVGEGT. The sample is drawn from a study of T cell responses to AZD1222 COVID-19 vaccine. Some clones are missing from TCRdb's copy, which holds only in-frame ones; the method was immunoSEQ multiplex PCR. The table shows more than 100,000 clones, with about 91% occurring only once. This clonotype originated in an adult who received the AZD1222 COVID-19 vaccine. The source material was peripheral blood, sampled 28 days after the second AZD1222 dose. This sequence joins TRBV6-2 or TRBV6-3 and TRBJ2-5; 11 nucleotides match TRBD2. The CDR3 region is CASSKLPGLAVQETQYF. CDR3 nucleotide sequence: TGTGCCAGCAGTAAACTTCCGGGACTAGCGGTACAAGAGACCCAGTACTTC.